This T cell receptor (beta chain) was sequenced in a study of blood T cells in healthy people across ages. Through a sample-barcoded 5' primer and a J-beta primer mix, a second PCR was run for 7 to 11 cycles. TCRdb recomputed calls from the 5' RACE reads with MiXCR, one row per CDR3 protein. The sample has 750,000 to 1,000,000 distinct CDR3 sequences; about 29% are singletons. In its sample, this clonotype was seen a few times. V lost 4 bases, J lost 7 bases, and 18 bases stayed unmatched. The CDR3 sequence is 19 residues long. CDR1 SGHRS and CDR2 YFSETQ come from the germline V gene. Total RNA was isolated from each sample in quantities of at least 6 micrograms. These data were likewise used in another study, on T cells of mothers and their children. That work adds: Primer M1S, used in the second PCR, introduced sample barcodes and 2-4 random nucleotides. No clones detected were persistent microchimeric T cell clones.

The receptor was isolated from a woman between 40 and 50 years old in good health. Source material: blood. This chain connects TRBV5-1 to TRBJ2-1, with TRBD1 matching over 12 bases. The CDR3 loop is CASSPLRDRGLLGGNEQFF. The CDR3 DNA follows: TGCGCCAGCAGCCCACTCCGGGACAGGGGGCTGTTGGGGGGGAATGAGCAGTTCTTC.